The 27 T cell receptor beta chains listed next were all sequenced from one sample in a study of shared clonotypes between healthy human individuals. The assay was immunoSEQ multiplex PCR, and TCRdb's table has in-frame clones only and misses some. The data show more than 500,000 clones, with about 96% seen just once and about 0.059% held by the top ten. Input material: naive CD4+ T cells sorted from blood. The subset denotes: CD45RA+ positively selected. The origin of the receptors is a woman aged 25 to 39 in good health.

The chain couples TRBV19 to TRBJ2-2, with 10 bases lining up with TRBD2. V was clipped by 7 bases and J by 1 base; unmatched bases: 3. This CDR3 has 15 amino acids. Germline CDR1 LNHDA, CDR2 SQIVND (reference sequence). The DNA for the CDR3 is TGTGCCAGTAATGGACTAGCGGAGAACACCGGGGAGCTGTTTTTT. Translation gives CASNGLAENTGELFF.

The gene calls are TRBV7-9 and TRBJ2-7, with TRBD1 as a possible D gene (5 bases). V dropped 6 bases and J dropped 3 bases, with 12 bases sitting between them. This CDR3 has 13 residues. Germline V gives CDR1 SEHNR, CDR2 FQNEAQ (reference sequence). The CDR3 loop reads CASSTAGIYEQYF. The CDR3 DNA sequence: TGTGCCAGCAGTACGGCAGGGATCTACGAGCAGTACTTC. The full variable domain, rest sourced from reference TRBV7-9 and TRBJ2-7, is DTGVSQNPRHKITKRGQNVTFRCDPISEHNRLYWYRQTLGQGPEFLTYFQNEAQLEKSRLLSDRFSAERPKGSFSTLEIQRTEQGDSAMYLCASSTAGIYEQYFGPGTRLTVT.

This chain connects TRBV28 to TRBJ2-3; 8 bases line up with TRBD1. V trimming: 6 bases; J trimming: 1 base; junction bases outside the gene matches: 6. CDR1 is MDHEN and CDR2 is SYDVKM in the germline V gene. The CDR3 sequence is 15 residues long. CDR3: CASRQIQGGTDTQYF. The CDR3 nucleotides read TGTGCCAGCAGACAAATACAGGGGGGCACAGATACGCAGTATTTT.

This chain links TRBV11-2 with TRBJ2-7; 11 positions match TRBD2. V was clipped by 3 bases and J by 5 bases; unmatched bases: 6. CDR3 length equals 15 residues. CDR1 is SGHAT, CDR2 FQNNGV, per germline. The DNA of the CDR3 is TGTGCCAGCAGCTTTACTAGCGGGAGTCTCAACGAGCAGTACTTC. Protein product: CASSFTSGSLNEQYF.

The rearrangement links TRBV5-5 to TRBJ1-5; D gene ambiguous. The CDR3 length is 13 residues. Between the trimmed V and J ends, which lost 0 bases and 8 bases, there was a span of 9 bases. Germline V gives CDR1 SGHKS, CDR2 YYEKEE (reference sequence). The DNA for the CDR3 is TGTGCCAGCAGCTTGGTTCCCGTGGAGCCCCAGCATTTT. It is translated as CASSLVPVEPQHF.

The chain carries TRBV27 and TRBJ2-5; D is uncertain. Trimming pared 0 bases from V and 0 bases from J, leaving 11 bases between. Germline V gene sequence: CDR1 MNHEY, CDR2 SMNVEV (reference sequence). The CDR3 contains 16 residues. The CDR3 DNA reads TGTGCCAGCAGTTTATCAGGGCTGGGGTACCAAGAGACCCAGTACTTC. Translating gives CASSLSGLGYQETQYF.

This clone was counted a few times. The rearrangement joins TRBV15 to TRBJ2-7; D is perhaps TRBD1 or TRBD2 (5 bases each). This CDR3 comprises 16 residues. Germline loops: CDR1 LNHNV, CDR2 YYDKDF (reference sequence). V gave up 2 bases and J gave up 4 bases, with 18 bases separating them. The CDR3 DNA sequence: TGTGCCACCAGCAGAACCCGGGACCCCACCGGTTACGAGCAGTACTTC. Residues: CATSRTRDPTGYEQYF.

The chain employs TRBV7-3 and TRBJ2-7; maybe TRBD2 (5 bases). CDR1 and CDR2 from the germline V gene are SGHTA and FQGTGA. This CDR3 contains 14 residues. V shed 6 bases and J shed 6 bases, with 18 bases lying between them. The CDR3 protein is CASSQDMTGGEQYF. The CDR3 nucleotides are TGTGCCAGCAGTCAGGATATGACCGGAGGCGAGCAGTACTTC. The entire variable domain, with the rest obtained from reference TRBV7-3 and TRBJ2-7, is as follows: GAGVSQTPSNKVTEKGKYVELRCDPISGHTALYWYRQSLGQGPEFLIYFQGTGAADDSGLPNDRFFAVRPEGSVSTLKIQRTERGDSAVYLCASSQDMTGGEQYFGPGTRLTVT.

V is TRBV4-2 and J is TRBJ1-1; the match to TRBD1 covers 7 bases. This CDR3 comprises 14 residues. Germline trimming cut 2 bases from V and 4 bases from J; bases unmatched to any gene: 4. From germline, CDR1 is LGHNA and CDR2 YNFKEQ. The CDR3 reads CASSQPHRGTEAFF. Written as DNA, the CDR3 is TGTGCCAGCAGCCAACCCCACAGGGGCACTGAAGCTTTCTTT.

V is TRBV7-8 and J is TRBJ2-7; D may be TRBD2 (6 bases). The CDR3 totals 15 residues. Germline V gene data show CDR1 as SGHVS and CDR2 as FQNEAQ. With 1 base removed from V and 0 bases from J, the gap between germline ends came to 10 bases. CDR3 in amino acids: CASSLGQTSSYEQYF. As DNA, the CDR3 is TGTGCCAGCAGCTTAGGGCAGACTAGCTCCTACGAGCAGTACTTC.

The V gene is TRBV27, the J gene TRBJ2-5; possibly TRBD1 or TRBD2 for D (5 bases each). Near its end, the DNA agrees better with TRBJ2-7, so the J call may be wrong. The CDR3 runs to 14 residues. Looked up from germline, CDR1 is MNHEY and CDR2 is SMNVEV (reference sequence). The CDR3 is CASSLRGTRDEQYF. The CDR3 nucleotides are TGTGCCAGCAGTTTACGTGGGACCAGGGACGAGCAGTACTTC.

This chain links TRBV5-6 with TRBJ2-4; TRBD1 agrees at 10 bases. CDR3 length: 14 residues. The J segment lost 6 bases and the V segment lost 5 bases, leaving 5 bases of the junction unmatched. The germline V gene has CDR1 SGHDT and CDR2 YYEEEE. The CDR3 nucleotides are TGTGCCAGCAGAGTCGGACAGGGGGGAAACATTCAGTACTTC. Its translation: CASRVGQGGNIQYF.

J is TRBJ1-1 and V is TRBV19; D perhaps matches TRBD1 (6 bases). CDR3 size: 17 residues. Trimming removed 6 bases from V and 5 bases from J, with 25 bases in between. Looked up from germline, CDR1 is LNHDA and CDR2 is SQIVND (reference sequence). CDR3 in amino acids: CASRAGSTHMRGTEAFF. The CDR3 DNA is TGTGCCAGTAGAGCCGGGTCCACGCACATGAGGGGGACTGAAGCTTTCTTT.

The V call is TRBV6-1, the J call TRBJ1-5; D ambiguous. The CDR3 runs 14 residues. With 6 bases removed from V and 5 bases from J, the gap between germline ends came to 14 bases. Looked up from germline, CDR1 is MNHNS and CDR2 is SASEGT. The CDR3 reads CASSQLTGYQPQHF. The CDR3 nucleotides are TGTGCCAGCAGCCAACTTACGGGATATCAGCCCCAGCATTTT.

The rearrangement uses TRBV28 and TRBJ2-7; D is unresolved. With 6 bases removed from V and 2 bases from J, the gap between germline ends came to 5 bases. CDR3 size: 11 residues. Germline V gives CDR1 MDHEN, CDR2 SYDVKM. The CDR3 loop reads CASRSTYEQYF. CDR3 bases: TGTGCCAGCAGGTCGACCTACGAGCAGTACTTC.

The V gene is TRBV6-1, the J gene TRBJ2-7; 9 positions agree with TRBD2. Germline V gene data show CDR1 as MNHNS and CDR2 as SASEGT. The CDR3 contains 14 residues. V gave up 7 bases and J gave up 4 bases; unmatched junction bases: 8. The CDR3 region is CASTGAGGKYEQYF. DNA of the CDR3: TGTGCCAGCACTGGAGCGGGAGGAAAATACGAGCAGTACTTC.

The J gene is TRBJ1-2, the V gene TRBV2; D may be TRBD1 (6 bases). The CDR3 totals 15 residues. From germline, CDR1 is SNHLY and CDR2 FYNNEI. The V end was cut by 5 bases, the J end by 4 bases, with 17 bases between. The CDR3, as DNA: TGTGCCAGCAGTAATCCCACGGGGGGCCTCTATGGCTACACCTTC. Amino acid sequence: CASSNPTGGLYGYTF.

The chain couples TRBV10-1 to TRBJ2-2; D gene uncertain. Germline V lookup: CDR1 WNHNN, CDR2 SYGVQD (reference sequence). The CDR3 runs 11 residues. Trimming cost V 4 bases and J 6 bases, with 3 bases left between them. The CDR3 nucleotides read TGCGCCAGCAGTGCGTCCGGGGAGCTGTTTTTT. Amino acids: CASSASGELFF.

This chain uses TRBV10-3 with TRBJ2-1; TRBD2 matches 7 bases. This CDR3 comprises 17 residues. The germline gives CDR1 ENHRY, CDR2 SYGVKD. The V gene end was trimmed by 6 bases and the J gene end by 1 base; junction bases not matched to a gene: 12. The CDR3 sequence: CAISRREFRESYNEQFF. The DNA of the CDR3 is TGTGCCATCAGCCGGCGGGAGTTCCGAGAATCCTACAATGAGCAGTTCTTC.

The chain recombines TRBV10-1 with TRBJ2-7; perhaps TRBD1 as D (6 bases). CDR3 length: 11 residues. The ends were cut back, 3 bases at V and 7 bases at J, with 7 bases in the middle. Germline assignment: CDR1 WNHNN and CDR2 SYGVQD (reference sequence). This CDR3 reads CASSEDREQYF. As DNA, the CDR3 is TGCGCCAGCAGTGAAGACAGGGAGCAGTACTTC.

In DNA form, the CDR3 reads TGTGCCAGCTCGAAACAAGAGACCCAGTACTTC. Its protein is CASSKQETQYF. This chain connects TRBV18 to TRBJ2-5, with no clear D. Germline CDR1 is KGHSH and CDR2 is LQKENI. V was pared by 6 bases and J by 2 bases, with 4 bases between. The CDR3 has 11 amino acids.

The V call is TRBV4-1, the J call TRBJ2-1, with TRBD1 identical over 8 bases. This CDR3 comprises 18 residues. Per germline, CDR1 MGHRA and CDR2 YSYEKL. Germline trimming cut 0 bases from V and 1 base from J; bases unmatched to any gene: 8. DNA of the CDR3: TGCGCCAGCAGCCAAGATCCTCAGGGGGCAGGATCCTACAATGAGCAGTTCTTC. Amino acid sequence: CASSQDPQGAGSYNEQFF.

The chain employs TRBV7-3 and TRBJ2-7; D ambiguous. Per the germline V gene, CDR1 is SGHTA and CDR2 is FQGTGA. Trimming took off 1 base at V and 4 bases at J, with 14 bases between the two ends. This CDR3 is 15 amino acids long. The CDR3 DNA follows: TGTGCCAGCAGCTTAAATGGCGCCAGAACTTACGAGCAGTACTTC. Amino acid sequence: CASSLNGARTYEQYF.

The sample holds a few counts of this clone. At one end the junction does not follow the germline gene, possibly because of a read error. The chain couples TRBV11-3 to TRBJ2-7; tentative D call: TRBD2 (6 bases). Germline V lookup: CDR1 SGHNT, CDR2 YENEEA. The CDR3 has 11 residues. This CDR3 is CASSFWRDPFF. In nucleotides, the CDR3 is TGTGCCAGCAGCTTCTGGAGGGACCCCTTCTTC.

The DNA of the CDR3 is TGCGCCAGCAGCTTGGTTCCTGGGCACGAGCAGTACTTC. Amino acid sequence: CASSLVPGHEQYF. The chain is built from TRBV5-1 and TRBJ2-7; D unclear. Germline V gives CDR1 SGHRS, CDR2 YFSETQ. V lost 0 bases to trimming and J lost 5 bases, with 9 bases between them. This CDR3 spans 13 amino acids.

The gene calls are TRBV7-9 and TRBJ2-1; 8 positions agree with TRBD2. Germline CDR1 and CDR2: SEHNR and FQNEAQ (reference sequence). There are 17 residues in the CDR3. V lost 1 base and J lost 8; bases outside the gene matches: 13. This chain's CDR3 is CASSLVWGTRRVDEQFF. The CDR3 DNA reads TGTGCCAGCAGCTTAGTATGGGGGACTAGGCGAGTCGATGAGCAGTTCTTC.

This chain joins TRBV20-1 and TRBJ1-2; no firm D call. Germline CDR1 DFQATT, CDR2 SNEGSKA (reference sequence). The CDR3 has 9 amino acids. Between the trimmed V and J ends, which lost 6 bases and 8 bases, there was a span of 7 bases. The CDR3 reads CSAIVGYTF. The CDR3 DNA follows: TGCAGTGCGATTGTAGGCTACACCTTC.